The table lists the clone carrying this T cell receptor beta chain with many counts. Its specificity is unknown. The data were obtained in a study of CD8 T cells in ankylosing spondylitis. The study's findings and limits: Earlier reports found some motif variants in synovial fluid and blood in reactive arthritis. Characteristic, it appeared, of ankylosing spondylitis blood was a TCR beta motif of seven or eight highly homologous variants.

The CDR3 has 14 residues. Germline trimming cut 6 bases from V and 3 bases from J; bases unmatched to any gene: 4. Germline V gene lookup returns CDR1 DFQATT and CDR2 SNEGSKA (reference sequence). Making the TCR beta libraries involved quantitative 5'-RACE with molecular barcodes. TCRdb reprocessed the 5' RACE reads via MiXCR and lists one record per CDR3 protein. The sample shows approximately 140,000 distinct CDR3 sequences, approximately 10% of them seen only once. This chain uses TRBV20-1 with TRBJ2-2, with 10 bases identical to TRBD1. Source material: blood, either unsorted or a sorted T cell fraction (not recorded which). The receptor comes from a male donor with ankylosing spondylitis or in good health (not recorded which). The CDR3 region is CSAGTGAYTGELFF. CDR3 nucleotide sequence: TGCAGTGCAGGGACAGGGGCTTACACCGGGGAGCTGTTTTTT.